A selection of T cell receptor beta chains follows, all from one sample in a study of shared clonotypes between healthy human individuals. The assay was immunoSEQ multiplex PCR, and TCRdb's table has in-frame clones only and misses some. Of hundreds of thousands of clones in the sample, over 70% were seen once. The source material was memory CD4+ T cells sorted from blood. All receptors derive from a man aged 25 to 40 in good health. Both conserved end residues are part of each CDR3. A D gene is named only where the DNA matches it firmly. Clone sizes are given selectively: once, few, many, or a class where the clone is expanded.

d_call | clone_size | j_call | v_call | cdr3_aa | cdr3_nt
TRBD1 | . | TRBJ2-4 | TRBV6-1 | CASSGQGAGKNIQYF | TGTGCCAGCAGTGGGCAGGGGGCAGGCAAAAACATTCAGTACTTC
. | . | TRBJ2-7 | TRBV7-2 | CASSLKGNYEQYF | TGTGCCAGCAGCTTAAAGGGGAACTACGAGCAGTACTTC
TRBD1 | . | TRBJ2-3 | TRBV28 | CASSPGTGYTDTQYF | TGTGCCAGCAGTCCCGGGACAGGATATACCGATACGCAGTATTTT
. | . | TRBJ2-1 | TRBV2 | CASRRGTNNEQFF | TGTGCCAGCAGGAGGGGGACGAACAATGAGCAGTTCTTC
. | . | TRBJ1-4 | TRBV28 | CASSYGGVREKLFF | TGTGCCAGCAGTTATGGGGGAGTTCGTGAAAAACTGTTTTTT
TRBD2 | . | TRBJ2-3 | TRBV2 | CASRGLADNTDTQYF | TGTGCCAGCAGGGGACTAGCGGACAACACAGATACGCAGTATTTT
. | . | TRBJ2-3 | TRBV30 | CAWSRVAVDTQYF | TGTGCCTGGAGTAGAGTAGCGGTAGATACGCAGTATTTT
TRBD2 | few | TRBJ2-7 | TRBV11-2 | CASSTGLAGYEQYF | TGTGCCAGCAGCACGGGACTAGCGGGATACGAGCAGTACTTC
. | . | TRBJ2-7 | TRBV6-6 | CASSQNSAYEQYF | TGTGCCAGCAGCCAAAATAGCGCCTACGAGCAGTACTTC
TRBD2 | . | TRBJ2-1 | TRBV28 | CASMDRSSGKGEQFF | TGTGCCAGCATGGATCGGTCTAGCGGGAAGGGTGAGCAGTTCTTC
. | . | TRBJ1-2 | TRBV29-1 | CSVDHGGYTF | TGCAGCGTTGATCATGGAGGCTACACCTTC
TRBD1 | . | TRBJ1-2 | TRBV28 | CASSLTGGIYGYTF | TGTGCCAGCAGCCTGACAGGGGGCATTTATGGCTACACCTTC
. | . | TRBJ2-5 | TRBV29-1 | CSVPGAAGFLKTQYF | TGCAGCGTCCCCGGGGCGGCAGGCTTCTTAAAGACCCAGTACTTC
TRBD2 | . | TRBJ2-1 | TRBV29-1 | CSVRPSGSNYNEQFF | TGCAGCGTCCGACCTAGCGGGAGTAACTACAATGAGCAGTTCTTC
. | . | TRBJ2-7 | TRBV6-1 | CASSEIRYEQYF | TGTGCCAGCAGTGAAATTCGGTACGAGCAGTACTTC
. | . | TRBJ1-3 | TRBV10-3 | CAISEPLGGTGNTIYF | TGTGCCATCAGTGAGCCCCTGGGGGGGACTGGAAACACCATATATTTT
. | . | TRBJ2-1 | TRBV5-1 | CASSLSPAYNEQFF | TGCGCCAGCAGCTTATCACCGGCATACAATGAGCAGTTCTTC
. | once | TRBJ2-3 | TRBV21-1 | CASSRGGVGTDTQYF | TGTGCCAGCAGCAGGGGGGGAGTGGGCACAGATACGCAGTATTTT
. | . | TRBJ2-1 | TRBV11-1 | CASSSLGGGYYNEQFF | TGTGCCAGCAGCTCCCTGGGGGGTGGGTACTACAATGAGCAGTTCTTC
. | . | TRBJ2-3 | TRBV29-1 | CSVARDTTQYF | TGCAGCGTAGCCCGGGACACTACGCAGTATTTT
. | . | TRBJ2-7 | TRBV5-1 | CASSSDPGVAEQYF | TGCGCCAGCAGCTCGGACCCCGGAGTCGCCGAGCAGTACTTC
. | . | TRBJ1-4 | TRBV2 | CASSPGARGLFF | TGTGCCAGCAGTCCAGGGGCACGAGGACTGTTTTTT
TRBD2 | . | TRBJ2-1 | TRBV5-4 | CASSTAGFTKNEQFF | TGTGCCAGCAGCACAGCGGGATTCACCAAAAATGAGCAGTTCTTC
. | . | TRBJ2-7 | TRBV7-2 | CASTQLYEQYF | TGTGCCAGCACCCAACTCTACGAGCAGTACTTC
. | . | TRBJ2-3 | TRBV23-1 | CASSQLLAPQCTDTQYF | TGCGCCAGCAGTCAATTACTGGCACCCCAATGCACAGATACGCAGTATTTT
TRBD1 | . | TRBJ2-6 | TRBV18 | CASSPQILPGQPSSGANVLTF | TGTGCCAGCTCACCTCAAATACTACCGGGACAGCCGAGCTCTGGGGCCAACGTCCTGACTTTC
TRBD2 | . | TRBJ2-7 | TRBV6-5 | CASIAPGGYEQYF | TGTGCCAGCATAGCCCCGGGGGGGTACGAGCAGTACTTC
. | few | TRBJ2-5 | TRBV7-2 | CASSLSFPRETQYF | TGTGCCAGCAGCTTATCCTTTCCGAGGGAGACCCAGTACTTC
. | . | TRBJ2-1 | TRBV10-2 | CASSGGYNEQFF | TGCGCCAGCAGTGGGGGGTACAATGAGCAGTTCTTC
TRBD2 | . | TRBJ2-3 | TRBV5-1 | CASSFSGRVTDTQYF | TGCGCCAGCAGTTTTAGCGGGAGGGTCACAGATACGCAGTATTTT
. | . | TRBJ2-7 | TRBV14 | CASSPVAGPGGEYEQYF | TGTGCCAGCAGCCCCGTAGCAGGGCCGGGCGGGGAGTACGAGCAGTACTTC
TRBD2 | . | TRBJ2-5 | TRBV11-3 | CASSKTGTSGQETQYF | TGTGCCAGCAGTAAAACTGGGACTAGCGGCCAAGAGACCCAGTACTTC
. | . | TRBJ2-1 | TRBV6-1 | CASSEQATLPYNEQFF | TGTGCCAGCAGTGAACAGGCGACTCTCCCCTACAATGAGCAGTTCTTC
. | few | TRBJ1-2 | TRBV6-1 | CASSGGQTPTTF | TGTGCCAGCAGTGGCGGACAAACCCCTACCACCTTC
TRBD2 | . | TRBJ2-7 | TRBV5-1 | CASSGGTSGSVYEQYF | TGCGCCAGCAGCGGGGGGACTAGCGGGAGTGTCTACGAGCAGTACTTC
TRBD1 | . | TRBJ1-4 | TRBV7-6 | CASRSGTGGEKLFF | TGTGCCAGCAGGTCCGGGACAGGGGGTGAAAAACTGTTTTTT
. | . | TRBJ2-3 | TRBV9 | CASTQRASGTDTQYF | TGTGCCAGCACCCAGAGGGCTAGCGGCACAGATACGCAGTATTTT
. | . | TRBJ2-7 | TRBV2 | CASNRGGTYEQYF | TGTGCCAGCAACAGGGGAGGGACCTACGAGCAGTACTTC
. | few | TRBJ1-4 | TRBV29-1 | CSVEPGTHPGKLFF | TGCAGCGTTGAACCCGGGACACACCCCGGGAAACTGTTTTTT
. | . | TRBJ2-7 | TRBV7-2 | CASSHRHMGGFEQYF | TGTGCCAGCAGCCACCGCCATATGGGCGGTTTCGAGCAGTACTTC
TRBD2 | . | TRBJ2-5 | TRBV10-2 | CASSDIAGGLETQYF | TGCGCCAGCAGTGATATAGCGGGAGGGCTGGAGACCCAGTACTTC
TRBD2 | . | TRBJ2-2 | TRBV29-1 | CSVESRTSGAGELFF | TGCAGCGTTGAATCCCGGACTAGCGGAGCCGGGGAGCTGTTTTTT
. | . | TRBJ2-3 | TRBV9 | CASSAGQEGTQYF | TGTGCCAGCAGCGCCGGCCAGGAGGGTACGCAGTATTTT
. | . | TRBJ2-7 | TRBV5-1 | CASNMDTTSYEQYF | TGCGCCAGCAACATGGACACCACCTCCTACGAGCAGTACTTC
. | once | TRBJ1-2 | TRBV28 | CASSSQGRKDGYTF | TGTGCCAGCAGCTCTCAGGGGCGTAAAGATGGCTACACCTTC
. | . | TRBJ1-1 | TRBV28 | CASSPELEAFF | TGTGCCAGCAGCCCTGAACTAGAAGCTTTCTTT
TRBD2 | . | TRBJ2-3 | TRBV2 | CASSAPSGSTDTQYF | TGTGCCAGCAGTGCGCCTAGCGGAAGCACAGATACGCAGTATTTT
. | . | TRBJ2-3 | TRBV4-3 | CASSQDRSDGTNTQYF | TGCGCCAGCAGCCAGGACCGCTCGGACGGGACGAATACGCAGTATTTT
. | . | TRBJ1-3 | TRBV9 | CASSVGRTHSGNTIYF | TGTGCCAGCAGCGTAGGGCGGACCCACTCTGGAAACACCATATATTTT
TRBD1 | many | TRBJ2-5 | TRBV19 | CASSRGQQETQYF | TGTGCCAGTAGTAGGGGACAGCAAGAGACCCAGTACTTC
. | . | TRBJ2-7 | TRBV27 | CASSFSAVLSYEQYF | TGTGCCAGCAGTTTTTCTGCGGTTCTCTCCTACGAGCAGTACTTC
. | once | TRBJ2-7 | TRBV5-1 | CASSLGDRFYEQYF | TGCGCCAGCAGCTTGGGAGACAGGTTCTACGAGCAGTACTTC